These 22 T cell receptor beta chains came from one sample sequenced in a study of monozygotic twins with inflammatory bowel disease. TCRdb re-called the 5' RACE reads and gives one entry per CDR3 protein, without DNA. The sample has about 350,000 distinct CDR3 sequences. The sequencing input was blood. Receptors were obtained from a human donor with ulcerative colitis or Crohn's disease, or a healthy co-twin of an affected twin (not recorded which).

This chain joins TRBV30 and TRBJ1-5; TCRdb lists TRBD1, though no DNA is available to test this call. The CDR3 loop spans 14 amino acids. Germline V gene lookup returns CDR1 GTSNPN and CDR2 SVGIG (reference sequence). Here the CDR3 reads CAWRRQGMGQPQHF.

The chain combines TRBV29-1 with TRBJ2-7; absent DNA, TCRdb's TRBD1 call cannot be checked. This CDR3 is 12 amino acids long. Germline lookup yields CDR1 SQVTM and CDR2 ANQGSEA. CDR3 in amino acids: CSVPRGDYEQCF.

This chain joins TRBV7-2 and TRBJ1-2; with no DNA, the TCRdb D assignment of TRBD1 cannot be verified. Germline V gene data show CDR1 as SGHTA and CDR2 as FQGNSA. The CDR3 runs 15 residues. The CDR3 is CASSPGLWANYGYTF.

The rearrangement links TRBV4-2 to TRBJ2-7. Germline V CDR1 and CDR2: LGHNA, YNFKEQ. This CDR3 has 16 residues. The CDR3 sequence: CASSQSEGTASYEQYF.

The J gene is TRBJ1-1, the V gene TRBV12-3 or TRBV12-4; TCRdb names TRBD1, which stays unverified in the absence of DNA. The CDR3 loop spans 12 amino acids. The CDR3 loop is CASSKTGGEAFF.

This rearrangement joins TRBV3-1 to TRBJ1-5; with no DNA, the TCRdb D assignment of TRBD1 cannot be verified. Germline-derived CDR1 and CDR2 are LGHDT and YNNKEL (reference sequence). The CDR3 is made up of 14 amino acids. This chain's CDR3 is CASSHQGARQPQHF.

The rearrangement uses TRBV20-1 and TRBJ2-4; the D gene TCRdb calls, TRBD1, cannot be checked with no DNA. Germline assignment: CDR1 DFQATT and CDR2 SNEGSKA (reference sequence). The CDR3 consists of 12 residues. CDR3 in amino acids: CSSRDDKNIQYF.

This chain connects TRBV20-1 to TRBJ2-1; TCRdb calls TRBD2, which cannot be checked without DNA. Germline V CDR1 and CDR2: DFQATT, SNEGSKA (reference sequence). The CDR3 has 14 residues. CDR3: CSARDGRAGNEQFF.

The CDR3 spells CASWGLSGLGVFNEQFF. V usage is TRBV11-2 and J usage is TRBJ2-1; TCRdb outputs TRBD2, but without DNA this stays unchecked. CDR3 length: 17 amino acids. CDR1 is SGHAT, CDR2 FQNNGV, per germline.

CDR3 in amino acids: CASSLGRGGDNEQFF. This chain joins TRBV11-3 and TRBJ2-1; the TCRdb D gene call, TRBD2, has no DNA to confirm it. The V gene's germline CDR1 is SGHNT and CDR2 YENEEA. This CDR3 is 15 amino acids long.

The gene calls are TRBV5-1 and TRBJ2-2. This CDR3 is 16 amino acids long. Germline V CDR1 and CDR2: SGHRS, YFSETQ. The CDR3 is CASSLERGADTGELFF.

This CDR3 reads CASSSLLWTGRYDYTF. The chain uses TRBV7-9 and TRBJ1-2; TCRdb's assignment of TRBD1 cannot be checked, as there is no DNA. CDR3 length: 16 amino acids. Germline loops: CDR1 SEHNR, CDR2 FQNEAQ (reference sequence).

The chain employs TRBV10-3 and TRBJ2-3. The length of the CDR3 is 12 residues. The germline CDR1 and CDR2 sequences are ENHRY and SYGVKD. CDR3: CAISELSDTQYF.

V is TRBV5-1 and J is TRBJ2-7; TCRdb names TRBD2, which stays unverified in the absence of DNA. The CDR3 is made up of 15 amino acids. Per germline, CDR1 SGHRS and CDR2 YFSETQ. The CDR3 protein is CASSLWADTTYEQYF.

This sequence joins TRBV7-2 and TRBJ2-7. Germline V gives CDR1 SGHTA, CDR2 FQGNSA. This CDR3 region has 15 residues. The CDR3: CASSLFPGFGYEQYF.

The CDR3 region is CASSGLKGVGETQYF. The chain couples TRBV25-1 to TRBJ2-5; TCRdb's D gene call, TRBD1, goes unchecked for lack of DNA. CDR3 length equals 15 residues. Germline values: CDR1 MGHDK, CDR2 SYGVNS.

This sequence joins TRBV3-1 and TRBJ2-7. CDR3 length: 13 residues. Looked up from germline, CDR1 is LGHDT and CDR2 is YNNKEL (reference sequence). CDR3 amino acids: CASSQRQTYEQYF.

The V and J genes are TRBV20-1 and TRBJ2-3; TCRdb gives TRBD2 as the D gene, but with no DNA this cannot be confirmed. This CDR3 spans 18 amino acids. The germline CDR1 and CDR2 sequences are DFQATT and SNEGSKA (reference sequence). This CDR3 is CSARDPTSGGRSLDTQYF.

The rearrangement uses TRBV23-1 and TRBJ2-5; TCRdb picks TRBD1, but there is no DNA to check that call. TRBV23-1 is marked as an open reading frame, function uncertain. The CDR3 consists of 17 residues. The CDR3 is CASSHPRGPFSTETQYF.

The CDR3: CASSVTATDTQYF. The chain carries TRBV18 and TRBJ2-3; TCRdb gives TRBD2 as the D gene, but with no DNA this cannot be confirmed. Germline V lookup: CDR1 KGHSH, CDR2 LQKENI. The CDR3 runs to 13 residues.

The chain recombines TRBV20-1 with TRBJ2-3; TCRdb's D gene call, TRBD1, goes unchecked for lack of DNA. The CDR3 is 14 residues long. Germline V CDR1 and CDR2: DFQATT, SNEGSKA (reference sequence). CDR3 region: CSGPRAGSADTQYF.

V gene TRBV6-6 combines with J gene TRBJ2-1; TCRdb indicates TRBD1, and absent DNA this call remains unverified. The CDR3 is 14 residues long. Germline V lookup: CDR1 MNHNY, CDR2 SVGAGI (reference sequence). CDR3 in amino acids: CASSYRGAYNEQFF.